The subject of this entry is one TCR beta chain. Antigen unknown. The germline V and J ends were trimmed by 2 bases and 0 bases, with 17 bases remaining between them. This CDR3 is 18 amino acids long. Germline V gene sequence: CDR1 MDHEN, CDR2 SYDVKM. This table comes from immunoSEQ multiplex PCR, and its TCRdb copy is limited to in-frame clones, with some not included. This sample yields about 79,000 clones, of which roughly 94% are seen a single time; around a tenth belongs to the top ten. This specimen belongs to a study of OX40 agonist ivuxolimab in advanced cancers. Study-wide context: Patients took ivuxolimab, an agonistic anti-OX40 (CD134) antibody. Each dose-escalation patient presented with hepatocellular carcinoma, melanoma, renal cell or head and neck cancer. Whole-study findings and limits: Researchers did not establish what antigens the expanded peripheral T cells target. On average, a greater number of expanded clones characterised CD8+ T cells relative to CD4+.

Sequencing used CD4+ or CD8+ T cells sorted from blood, obtained in a trial of the OX40 agonist ivuxolimab. This TCR was sampled from an adult with an advanced solid tumor such as melanoma, head and neck, liver or kidney cancer. This rearrangement joins TRBV28 to TRBJ1-3; D is undetermined. The CDR3 region has the DNA TGTGCCAGCAGTTTAAGGTTGAGGTTTCTGCTCTCTGGAAACACCATATATTTT. As protein: CASSLRLRFLLSGNTIYF.